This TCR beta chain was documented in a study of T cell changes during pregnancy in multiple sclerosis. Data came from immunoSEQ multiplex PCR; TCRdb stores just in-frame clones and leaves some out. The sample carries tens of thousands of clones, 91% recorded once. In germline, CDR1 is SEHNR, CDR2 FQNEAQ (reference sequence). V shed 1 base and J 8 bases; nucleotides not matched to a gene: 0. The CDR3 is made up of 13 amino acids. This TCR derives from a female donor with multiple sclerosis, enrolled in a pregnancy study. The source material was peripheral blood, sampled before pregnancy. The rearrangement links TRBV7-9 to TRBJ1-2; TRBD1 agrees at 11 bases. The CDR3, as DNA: TGTGCCAGCAGCTTAGGGACAGGGGGCGGCTACACCTTC. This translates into CASSLGTGGGYTF.